This TCR beta chain is from a study of T cell repertoires in cytomegalovirus infection. Unmatched junction bases numbered 4, after V lost 3 bases and J lost 6 bases. CDR3 size: 15 residues. Germline V gene lookup returns CDR1 SGHVS and CDR2 FNYEAQ. One entry per CDR3 protein, called by TCRdb with MiXCR from the reads. The data hold around 800,000 distinct CDR3 sequences, with approximately 32% observed a single time. This clonotype was observed at least ten times. The antigen is undetermined. This chain joins TRBV7-6 and TRBJ2-2; TRBD2 aligns across 10 bases. This clonotype was sampled from a human donor in good health (CMV status not recorded). Some clones in this sample may be carry-over from other donors' samples. The source was cultured CD8+ T cells from PBMCs, collected from culture after CMV antigen stimulation. The CDR3 DNA reads TGTGCCAGCAGCTTTCTAGCGGGGGACGCCGGGGAGCTGTTTTTT. Translated, it gives CASSFLAGDAGELFF. Combining the CDR3 with reference TRBV7-6 and TRBJ2-2 gives the whole variable domain GAGVSQSPRYKVTKRGQDVALRCDPISGHVSLYWYRQALGQGPEFLTYFNYEAQQDKSGLPNDRFSAERPEGSISTLTIQRTEQRDSAMYRCASSFLAGDAGELFFGEGSRLTVL.